Listed below are T cell receptor beta chains from one sample, sequenced in a study of tumor-infiltrating lymphocytes in primary liver carcinoma. TCRdb itself ran the multiplex PCR reads through MiXCR, one entry per CDR3 protein. This sample has about 44,000 distinct CDR3 sequences; around three quarters occur once, and the top ten carry 25% to 30%. The sample was liver tumor tissue from sampling region 3. The receptors stem from a man aged 35 to 55 with primary liver carcinoma and hepatitis B virus infection. Each CDR3 is given with its conserved first and last residue. The order of the fields is clone size, D gene, V gene, J gene, CDR3 protein, CDR3 DNA. The D gene is left open where the match is weak. Clone size is given for some rows only: seen once, a few or many times, or a class if the clone is expanded.

NA	NA	TRBV11-2	TRBJ2-7	CASSTAPGPGYEQYF	TGTGCCAGCAGCACGGCACCGGGTCCGGGCTACGAGCAGTACTTC
many	TRBD2	TRBV10-2	TRBJ2-1	CASSGTSDYNEQFF	TGCGCCAGCAGTGGAACTAGCGACTACAATGAGCAGTTCTTC
many	NA	TRBV28	TRBJ2-7	CASSLAGFEQYF	TGTGCCAGCAGTTTAGCGGGGTTTGAGCAGTACTTC
once	NA	TRBV11-2	TRBJ1-3	CTSAQGSGNTIYF	TGTACCTCAGCCCAGGGATCTGGAAACACCATATACTTT
NA	NA	TRBV7-8	TRBJ2-7	CASRPVRRENTYEQYF	TGTGCCAGCAGGCCCGTGAGGCGAGAGAACACGTACGAGCAGTACTTC
NA	TRBD2	TRBV11-1	TRBJ2-3	CANSKGLAVSTDMQYF	TGTGCCAACAGCAAGGGACTAGCAGTTAGCACAGATATGCAGTATTTT
NA	NA	TRBV29-1	TRBJ1-1	CNVLGTEAFF	TGCAACGTTCTCGGCACTGAAGCCTTCTTT
many	TRBD2	TRBV2	TRBJ2-5	CAAETSSQETQYF	TGTGCCGCGGAGACTAGCAGCCAAGAGACCCAGTACTTC
NA	TRBD1	TRBV5-1	TRBJ1-1	CAGNLSGTGGTEAFF	TGCGCCGGCAACTTGTCCGGGACAGGGGGCACTGAAGCTTTCTTT
medium-sized	NA	TRBV10-3	TRBJ1-5	CAISESSNNQPQHF	TGTGCCATCAGTGAGTCGTCGAACAATCAGCCCCAGCATTTT
once	TRBD2	TRBV7-9	TRBJ2-1	CASSLKREGQVYDEKFF	TGTGCCAGCAGCTTAAAGCGGGAGGGCCAGGTTTACGATGAGAAGTTCTTC
many	TRBD2	TRBV29-1	TRBJ2-3	CSSTGTSGTITDTQYF	TGCAGCTCCACCGGGACTAGCGGGACCATCACAGATACGCAGTATTTT
NA	TRBD1	TRBV28	TRBJ2-7	CAITKGAGGYEQYF	TGTGCCATCACCAAGGGGGCAGGGGGCTATGAGCAGTACTTC
NA	NA	TRBV6-5	TRBJ2-7	CASGYWWDGNYEQYF	TGTGCCAGCGGTTACTGGTGGGACGGTAACTACGAGCAGTACTTC
NA	NA	TRBV11-2	TRBJ1-1	CASSFDLGRRVAKAFF	TGTGCCAGCAGCTTCGATTTGGGCCGAAGGGTCGCTAAAGCTTTCTTT
NA	NA	TRBV4-1	TRBJ1-5	CASSLHQGTGHQPQHF	TGCGCCAGCAGCTTACACCAGGGTACAGGGCATCAGCCCCAGCATTTT
many	NA	TRBV5-5	TRBJ2-7	CASSLRPRGSYEQYF	TGTGCCAGCAGCTTGCGTCCGAGGGGATCCTACGAGCAGTACTTC
many	NA	TRBV5-6	TRBJ2-5	CASSLIDGGTQYF	TGTGCCAGCAGCTTGATCGACGGGGGGACCCAGTACTTC
NA	NA	TRBV11-2	TRBJ2-1	CASSFDLRRTESYNEQFF	TGTGCCAGCAGCTTTGACCTTAGAAGGACCGAGAGTTACAATGAGCAGTTCTTC
once	TRBD1	TRBV7-9	TRBJ1-4	CASSFDSDRVCEKLFF	TGTGCCAGCAGCTTCGACTCGGACAGGGTCTGTGAAAAACTGTTTTTT
NA	NA	TRBV11-2	TRBJ2-5	CAISLGSSCPGETKYF	TGTGCCATCAGCTTAGGGAGTAGCTGCCCGGGGGAGACCAAGTACTTC
NA	NA	TRBV29-1	TRBJ1-1	CSIAQQFNTEAFF	TGCAGCATTGCCCAACAGTTTAACACTGAAGCTTTCTTT
many	NA	TRBV7-9	TRBJ2-3	CASSLKEWGRINTDTQYF	TGTGCCAGCAGCTTAAAGGAGTGGGGACGGATCAACACAGATACGCAGTATTTT
NA	TRBD1	TRBV28	TRBJ1-2	CADSIDRGDGYTF	TGTGCCGACAGTATAGACAGGGGGGATGGCTACACCTTC
NA	NA	TRBV12-3/TRBV12-4	TRBJ1-1	CVSSLIGERTEAFF	TGTGTCAGCAGTTTAATTGGGGAACGCACTGAAGCATTCTTT
NA	NA	TRBV4-2	TRBJ2-5	CTSSQPQGGGETQYF	TGTACCAGTAGCCAACCACAGGGAGGTGGAGAGACCCAGTACTTC
once	NA	TRBV29-1	TRBJ2-2	CSAWVNTGELFF	TGCAGTGCGTGGGTAAACACCGGGGAGCTGTTTTTT
many	TRBD2	TRBV30	TRBJ2-1	CAWSPSGNNEQFF	TGTGCCTGGAGTCCCAGCGGGAACAATGAGCAGTTCTTC
NA	NA	TRBV6-6	TRBJ2-5	CASSTEEIQYF	TGTGCCAGTAGTACCGAAGAGATCCAGTACTTC
NA	NA	TRBV29-1	TRBJ1-2	CSLTSGGTDGYTF	TGCAGCCTTACATCTGGGGGGACGGATGGCTACACCTTC
NA	NA	TRBV9	TRBJ2-5	CASSLGVQETQYF	TGTGCCAGCAGCCTGGGCGTACAAGAGACCCAGTACTTC
NA	NA	TRBV10-3	TRBJ2-1	CIISESPGISYNEQFF	TGTATCATCAGTGAGTCGCCAGGGATCTCCTACAATGAGCAGTTCTTC
NA	NA	TRBV11-2	TRBJ2-1	CANSLDDAYEQFF	TGTGCCAACAGCTTGGATGATGCCTATGAGCAGTTCTTC
many	TRBD1	TRBV29-1	TRBJ2-3	CSATGGTDTQYF	TGCAGCGCTACAGGGGGCACAGATACGCAGTATTTT
NA	NA	TRBV4-1	TRBJ2-1	CASSQVYSSSGEQFF	TGTGCCAGCAGCCAAGTTTATAGTAGCTCAGGGGAGCAGTTCTTC
NA	NA	TRBV2	TRBJ2-5	CASSGTEQETHYF	TGTGCCAGCAGTGGGACAGAACAAGAGACCCACTACTTC
NA	NA	TRBV19	TRBJ2-2	CASRQIGRRSTGELFF	TGTGCCAGTAGACAAATAGGGCGCCGGAGCACCGGGGAGCTGTTTTTT
NA	TRBD1	TRBV29-1	TRBJ1-2	CSGSDRAVGYTF	TGCAGCGGTTCGGACAGGGCCGTTGGCTACACCTTC
few	NA	TRBV7-3	TRBJ2-3	CASSSSRTDTQYF	TGTGCCAGCAGCTCCTCGAGGACAGATACGCAGTATTTT
NA	TRBD1	TRBV5-6	TRBJ2-1	CASGSRDSPSSYNEQFF	TGTGCCAGCGGCTCACGGGACAGCCCCAGCTCCTACAATGAGCAATTCTTC
NA	TRBD1	TRBV5-1	TRBJ1-1	CANRNRGNTEAFF	TGCGCCAACAGAAACAGGGGAAATACTGAAGCTTTCTTT
NA	NA	TRBV6-6	TRBJ2-7	CASSYSWGYEQYF	TGTGCCAGCAGTTACAGTTGGGGCTACGAGCAGTACTTC
NA	NA	TRBV7-9	TRBJ2-1	CASSKRNYHNGQFF	TGTGCCAGCAGTAAACGGAACTACCACAATGGGCAGTTCTTC
once	NA	TRBV7-8	TRBJ2-7	CANSLEPGESYEQYF	TGTGCCAACAGTTTAGAACCGGGAGAATCCTACGAGCAGTACTTC
NA	NA	TRBV14	TRBJ1-2	CTSSQVRGDYGYTF	TGTACCAGCAGCCAAGTCAGGGGTGACTATGGCTACACCTTC
NA	TRBD2	TRBV12-3/TRBV12-4	TRBJ2-7	CASSFSGSSYMQYF	TGTGCCAGCAGTTTTAGCGGGAGCTCCTACATGCAGTACTTC
NA	TRBD1	TRBV11-2	TRBJ2-7	CASSLQGTGMWEHYF	TGTGCCAGCAGCTTACAAGGGACAGGGATGTGGGAGCACTACTTC